The clone carrying this T cell receptor (beta chain) was observed at least ten times. The antigen is not known. A single record per CDR3 protein comes from TCRdb applying MiXCR to the 5' RACE reads. The sample has a few hundred thousand distinct CDR3 sequences, around 8.8% seen once. Each donor (without exception) was a healthy Caucasian. These data are taken from a study of identical twins. Findings and limits, study-wide: Where out-of-frame alpha sequences were twin-shared, they showed excess low generation probability. Where beta out-of-frame sequences were concerned, excess twin sharing was weaker.

V shed 4 bases and J 12 bases; nucleotides not matched to a gene: 5. The CDR3 contains 12 residues. The germline CDR1 and CDR2 sequences are SGHAT and FQNNGV. These data were also filed under a second study, of yellow fever vaccine responses in identical twins.

The TCR comes from a young woman in good health. Sequences were obtained from memory (CD45RO+) T cells sorted from blood. V gene TRBV11-2 combines with J gene TRBJ2-1; 8 nucleotides match TRBD1. CDR3 sequence reads: CASSWQGARQFF. The DNA for the CDR3 is TGTGCCAGCAGCTGGCAGGGGGCTCGGCAGTTCTTC.